The TCR beta chain described here comes from a study of radiation and T cells in renal cell carcinoma (dated by TCRdb to about 2020). Some background on the complete study: The samples were obtained from a clinical trial, where primary renal cell carcinomas were treated with 15 Gy stereotactic body radiation therapy and then removed by nephrectomy 4 weeks afterward. A total of some 51 samples underwent TCR beta sequencing, made up of approximately 26 tumors and about 27 peripheral blood samples. A total of approximately 4 million unique CDR3 nucleotide sequences, encoding 2,500,000 or so unique CDR3 amino acid sequences, were found across all 50 or so samples. Broader findings and caveats from the paper: The single-armed trial design could not address effects of radiation dose or scheduling on the TCR repertoire. In blood, the top tumor clonotypes increased between baseline and 2 weeks post-radiation and then shrank by 4 weeks, which suggests that tumor-resident clones expanded only transiently. Dynamics of the blood repertoire were not tracked past 4 weeks after treatment. Because no pretreatment tumor biopsies were available, whether clonotypes were present in the tumor at baseline could not be determined.

Following the manufacturer's recommendations, the immunoSEQ kit was used to generate TCR beta libraries from genomic DNA. To prepare the libraries, a first multiplex PCR with proprietary primers was run, followed by a second PCR that added unique barcodes, and a bead cleanup was done after each round. A kit-provided positive control reaction and a negative control reaction were included in every sample batch. The final libraries were assessed on an Agilent 4200 TapeStation D1000 ScreenTape, pooled by volume, and quantified by qPCR. Sequencing ran on an Illumina NextSeq500 with a MidOutput 150-cycle cartridge, using 156 Read1 and 15 Index1 cycles with kit custom primers. The pooled library was loaded at approximately 0.98 pM with around 20% PhiX control spiked in. The study's processing was this. The vendor-processed data were analyzed in R, and a clonotype was defined as all T cells that share the same CDR3 nucleotide sequence. In the clone abundance analyses, frequencies were normalized to the 10,000 most abundant clones in each sample. Public T cell clones, which averaged fewer than five per sample, were excluded before analysis. A difference in abundance of at least 32-fold between compartments was used to define tumor-enriched and baseline blood-enriched clonotypes. A beta-binomial differential abundance model was used to identify clonotypes that expanded or contracted between blood time points. The Baroni-Urbani and Buser coefficient was used to measure tumor-blood repertoire similarity, and groups were compared with two-tailed Wilcoxon tests in R. The table was pulled from immuneACCESS by TCRdb, which kept in-frame rearrangements only. Such tables lose some clones; where checked, under half of the loss comes from unresolved V genes, and the rest has no known cause. The DNA gave D and trimming, while V, J and clone size come from that table. Here the sample has about 120,000 clones; 81% occur a single time. The ten largest make up roughly 6.2% of the sample.

CDR1 and CDR2 were assigned from the germline V gene as SGHRS and YFSETQ. Trimming takes 4 bases from V and 2 bases from J, and the germline ends sit 19 bases apart. The CDR3 has 16 amino acids, counting the end cysteine and phenylalanine. Just the 48-base CDR3 DNA is kept, in frame starting at base 1. The label giving this sample's time point can be read as: blood 2 weeks post-SBRT. Per the publication, the treatment or condition label means: 15 Gy SBRT to primary tumor, nephrectomy 4 weeks later. To track tumor-enriched clonotypes, serial peripheral blood was sampled from radiation-treated patients at baseline and at 2 weeks and 4 weeks after SBRT. Every patient's renal cell carcinoma showed clear cell pathology. Genomic DNA for TCR sequencing was prepared using the QIAamp DNA Blood Mini Kit (Qiagen). Only samples passing all quality control checks were included in the analyses. Comment on this clone: It lacks a known antigen. Qualities for individual bases were not recorded, and no much larger clone is one base off.

The sequence came from a man aged 45-60 years with renal cell carcinoma. The source material was blood, sampled from a patient whose treatment included radiotherapy and nephrectomy. Recombination joined TRBV5-1 with TRBJ2-7, with TRBD2 as a weak D call on 6 bases. The CDR3 protein: CASSPGDLEPTYEQYF. The DNA sequence is TGCGCCAGCAGCCCGGGGGACCTAGAACCTACCTACGAGCAGTACTTC.